The 26 T cell receptor beta chains given below trace back to one sample, sequenced in a study of blood T cell repertoires in COVID-19. The method was immunoSEQ multiplex PCR; TCRdb's version includes in-frame clones alone and lacks a portion of them. Of roughly 180,000 clones listed, roughly three quarters are singletons. Sequencing was carried out using peripheral blood. These receptors came from a woman in her 50s with active or convalescent COVID-19.

J is TRBJ1-6 and V is TRBV14; TRBD1 might be the D (6 bases). The CDR3 is 13 amino acids. Germline V gene lookup returns CDR1 SGHDN and CDR2 FVKESK. Trimming pared 6 bases from V and 7 bases from J, leaving 10 bases between. The CDR3 sequence is CASRRQGNSPLHF. The DNA of the CDR3 is TGTGCCAGCAGGAGGCAGGGGAATTCACCCCTCCACTTT.

The chain employs TRBV5-1 and TRBJ2-1, with a tentative D call TRBD2 (6 bases). CDR1 SGHRS and CDR2 YFSETQ come from the germline V gene. The CDR3 spans 14 residues. Trimming cost V 2 bases and J 5 bases, with 11 bases left between them. CDR3 residues: CASSFLASDNEQFF. Written as DNA, the CDR3 is TGCGCCAGCAGCTTCCTAGCGTCCGACAATGAGCAGTTCTTC.

The chain combines TRBV6-5 with TRBJ1-2, with TRBD1 as a possible D gene (6 bases). V was clipped by 6 bases and J by 11 bases, with 13 bases between them. Germline V gene sequence: CDR1 MNHEY, CDR2 SVGAGI. The CDR3 sequence is 11 residues long. DNA of the CDR3: TGTGCCAGCAGGTCGGGACACCGTTACACCTTC. Encoded protein: CASRSGHRYTF.

This clone appeared once. The V and J genes are TRBV6-6 and TRBJ1-1; no definite D call. The CDR3 sequence is 14 residues long. Germline loops: CDR1 MNHNY, CDR2 SVGAGI (reference sequence). V lost 2 bases and J lost 0, with 7 bases in between. In nucleotides, the CDR3 is TGTGCCAGCAGTTACCTCAGAATGAACACTGAAGCTTTCTTT. It encodes CASSYLRMNTEAFF.

This clone showed up just once. This chain links TRBV5-1 with TRBJ1-4; 12 bases are a match to TRBD1. V dropped 0 bases and J dropped 8; count of bases not matched to a gene: 2. There are 15 residues in the CDR3. CDR1 and CDR2 from the germline V gene are SGHRS and YFSETQ. This CDR3 is CASSLGGTGGEKLFF. The CDR3 nucleotides read TGCGCCAGCAGCTTGGGCGGGACAGGGGGCGAAAAACTGTTTTTT.

This clone was detected only once. This chain links TRBV7-9 with TRBJ2-1; D perhaps matches TRBD1 (7 bases). V lost 4 bases and J lost 8, with 18 bases in between. Germline V gene lookup returns CDR1 SEHNR and CDR2 FQNEAQ (reference sequence). The CDR3 totals 15 residues. CDR3 sequence (DNA): TGTGCCAGCAGCTCCCCAGGGGGGCGGTCTCATGAGCAGTTCTTC. Its protein product is CASSSPGGRSHEQFF.

The chain recombines TRBV5-1 with TRBJ1-2, with D maybe TRBD1 (6 bases). Per germline, CDR1 SGHRS and CDR2 YFSETQ. The CDR3 consists of 14 residues. The ends were cut back, 0 bases at V and 4 bases at J, with 10 bases in the middle. CDR3 in amino acids: CASSLEDRSYGYTF. The CDR3 nucleotides read TGCGCCAGCAGCTTGGAAGACAGGAGCTATGGCTACACCTTC.

The CDR3 DNA reads as TGTGCCAGCAGCCCTGGAGGGACAGGGAGGAATGAGCAGTTCTTC. It yields the protein CASSPGGTGRNEQFF. J is TRBJ2-1 and V is TRBV7-2; 9 bases agree with TRBD1. The V segment lost 5 bases and the J segment 7 bases; nucleotides outside the gene matches: 9. This CDR3 region has 15 residues. Germline CDR1 SGHTA, CDR2 FQGNSA.

This chain's CDR3 is CASSLVPGGGELFF. Here the CDR3 DNA reads TGCGCCAGCAGCTTGGTTCCAGGGGGCGGGGAGCTGTTTTTT. The rearrangement joins TRBV5-1 to TRBJ2-2; TRBD1 agrees at 7 bases. Germline-derived CDR1 and CDR2 are SGHRS and YFSETQ. Trimming cost V 0 bases and J 7 bases; bases outside gene matches: 3. The CDR3 sequence is 14 residues long.

The chain joins TRBV5-4 to TRBJ1-6; D ambiguous. Germline CDR1 SGHNT, CDR2 YYREEE (reference sequence). V lost 6 bases, J lost 7 bases, and 17 bases lay in between. The CDR3 consists of 15 residues. The CDR3 coding sequence is TGTGCCAGCAATCTATACGGGGTGAGGAATTCACCCCTCCACTTT. Translating it yields CASNLYGVRNSPLHF.

The chain uses TRBV6-6 and TRBJ2-1; D may be TRBD1 (6 bases). The CDR3 contains 18 residues. Germline assignment: CDR1 MNHNY and CDR2 SVGAGI (reference sequence). V was trimmed by 5 bases and J by 9 bases, leaving 29 bases between them. DNA for the CDR3: TGTGCCAGCAGTCCTCTCTGGTCTGGGGGCGCGTCTCAGGGTGAGCAGTTCTTC. Its protein product is CASSPLWSGGASQGEQFF.

The gene calls are TRBV28 and TRBJ1-4, with 7 bases identical to TRBD1. This CDR3 contains 14 residues. The germline CDR1 and CDR2 sequences are MDHEN and SYDVKM. Trimming removed 3 bases from V and 7 bases from J; junction bases left unmatched: 5. The CDR3 loop reads CASSFSQGSEKLFF. The CDR3 bases are TGTGCCAGCAGTTTCTCACAGGGGAGTGAAAAACTGTTTTTT.

J is TRBJ1-2 and V is TRBV6-6, with 8 bases matching TRBD1. Germline V gene sequence: CDR1 MNHNY, CDR2 SVGAGI (reference sequence). With 4 bases clipped from V and 6 bases from J, the junction kept 13 bases outside the gene matches. The CDR3 covers 16 residues. The CDR3 here is CASSSFDRGKRDGYTF. The CDR3 region has the DNA TGTGCCAGCAGTTCCTTCGACAGGGGAAAACGGGATGGCTACACCTTC.

The chain is built from TRBV20-1 and TRBJ2-1; D gene ambiguous. CDR1 DFQATT and CDR2 SNEGSKA come from the germline V gene (reference sequence). CDR3 length equals 11 residues. Trimming took off 0 bases at V and 7 bases at J, with 4 bases between the two ends. The CDR3 DNA follows: TGCAGTGCTAGAGATTTAAATGAGCAGTTCTTC. Amino acid sequence: CSARDLNEQFF.

In the case of this clone: The junction departs from germline at one end; a sequencing error may be responsible. The chain combines TRBV7-7 with TRBJ2-1; 8 bases match TRBD2. CDR3 length equals 13 residues. Germline V lookup: CDR1 SSHAT, CDR2 FNYEAQ (reference sequence). CDR3 DNA sequence: TGTGCTAGCAGCCGCTCGGGAGGGGTTGAGCAGTTCTTC. Residues: CASSRSGGVEQFF.

The chain has TRBV6-2 or TRBV6-3 and TRBJ1-5; tentatively, D is TRBD1 (6 bases). The germline V gene encodes CDR1 MNHEY and CDR2 SVGEGT. CDR3 length: 14 amino acids. Trimming pared 5 bases from V and 4 bases from J, leaving 12 bases between. The CDR3 loop reads CASSLDTGNQPQHF. The DNA of the CDR3 is TGTGCCAGCAGTCTGGACACAGGGAATCAGCCCCAGCATTTT.

The table lists this clone with many counts. The genes are TRBV11-2 and TRBJ2-5; 11 bases match TRBD2. J was trimmed by 1 base and V by 4 bases; bases with no gene match: 5. The CDR3 loop spans 16 amino acids. Germline V CDR1 and CDR2: SGHAT, FQNNGV. CDR3 in amino acids: CASSSRLAGSQETQYF. The CDR3 coding sequence is TGTGCCAGCAGCTCTCGACTAGCGGGATCCCAAGAGACCCAGTACTTC.

This chain connects TRBV9 to TRBJ1-1; D is perhaps TRBD1 (5 bases). The CDR3 covers 15 residues. Germline CDR1 reads SGDLS; CDR2 reads YYNGEE. V lost 4 bases to trimming and J lost 1 base, with 14 bases between them. CDR3 region: CASSPGGTRNTEAFF. CDR3 sequence (DNA): TGTGCCAGCAGCCCCGGGGGGACCAGGAACACTGAAGCTTTCTTT.

CDR3 in DNA: TGTGCCAGTAGAATCACCGGGACAGTAGGGGAAAAACTGTTTTTT. Amino acids: CASRITGTVGEKLFF. The chain uses TRBV19 and TRBJ1-4, with TRBD1 matching over 7 bases. The CDR3 runs to 15 residues. V shed 6 bases, J shed 8 bases, and the junction held 12 bases outside the gene matches. Germline CDR1 reads LNHDA; CDR2 reads SQIVND (reference sequence).

This clone was seen only once. In DNA form, the CDR3 reads TGTGCCAGCAGCATGACTAGCGGGGCGACGAATGAGCAGTTCTTC. Translation gives CASSMTSGATNEQFF. V and J are TRBV7-2 and TRBJ2-1; 11 bases map to TRBD2. After removal of 5 bases from V and 7 bases from J, the junction contained 7 bases not matched to a gene. The CDR3 contains 15 residues. The V gene's germline CDR1 is SGHTA and CDR2 FQGNSA.

The chain links TRBV7-2 to TRBJ1-1; a weak D match, TRBD1 (5 bases). Trimming cost V 1 base and J 1 base, with 13 bases left between them. In germline, CDR1 is SGHTA, CDR2 FQGNSA. The CDR3 extends over 16 amino acids. CDR3 sequence: CASSLGGGVGNTEAFF. Here the CDR3 DNA reads TGTGCCAGCAGCTTAGGGGGGGGAGTCGGGAACACTGAAGCTTTCTTT. The entire variable domain, with the rest obtained from reference TRBV7-2 and TRBJ1-1, is as follows: GAGVSQSPSNKVTEKGKDVELRCDPISGHTALYWYRQSLGQGLEFLIYFQGNSAPDKSGLPSDRFSAERTGGSVSTLTIQRTQQEDSAVYLCASSLGGGVGNTEAFFGQGTRLTVV.

The V call is TRBV7-8, the J call TRBJ1-4, with D hard to call. Trimming removed 2 bases at V and 0 bases at J, with 16 bases between. The CDR3 contains 18 residues. Germline values: CDR1 SGHVS, CDR2 FQNEAQ. The CDR3 loop reads CASSLNRRVLTTNEKLFF. The CDR3 nucleotides are TGTGCCAGCAGCTTAAACCGGCGGGTTCTAACAACTAATGAAAAACTGTTTTTT.

This clone was seen once. This chain connects TRBV28 to TRBJ1-2, with D hard to call. The CDR3 is 13 residues long. V lost 6 bases to trimming and J lost 6 bases, with 14 bases between them. Germline loops: CDR1 MDHEN, CDR2 SYDVKM. This chain's CDR3 is CASRTAGLDGYTF. DNA of the CDR3: TGTGCCAGCAGGACGGCCGGGTTGGATGGCTACACCTTC.

The rearrangement joins TRBV6-5 to TRBJ1-6, with D perhaps TRBD1 (5 bases). Between the trimmed V and J ends, which lost 4 bases and 7 bases, there was a span of 11 bases. The CDR3 is made up of 14 amino acids. Germline V gene sequence: CDR1 MNHEY, CDR2 SVGAGI. The CDR3 reads CASSSRGVNSPLHF. In DNA form, the CDR3 reads TGTGCCAGCAGTTCACGGGGGGTAAATTCACCCCTCCACTTT.

The chain carries TRBV15 and TRBJ2-7, with 10 bases matching TRBD1. The CDR3 runs 16 residues. The germline gives CDR1 LNHNV, CDR2 YYDKDF (reference sequence). V trimming: 0 bases; J trimming: 3 bases; junction bases outside the gene matches: 5. The CDR3 is CATSRDWGTGDYEQYF. In DNA, the CDR3 is TGTGCCACCAGCAGAGATTGGGGGACAGGGGACTACGAGCAGTACTTC.

The rearrangement uses TRBV28 and TRBJ2-3; 11 bases line up with TRBD2. CDR3 length: 17 amino acids. Germline CDR1 is MDHEN and CDR2 is SYDVKM. Losses at the gene ends were 2 bases for V and 0 bases for J; bases not matched to a gene: 4. Written as DNA, the CDR3 is TGTGCCAGCAGTTTACCCTGGACTAGCGGGAGCACAGATACGCAGTATTTT. Protein: CASSLPWTSGSTDTQYF.